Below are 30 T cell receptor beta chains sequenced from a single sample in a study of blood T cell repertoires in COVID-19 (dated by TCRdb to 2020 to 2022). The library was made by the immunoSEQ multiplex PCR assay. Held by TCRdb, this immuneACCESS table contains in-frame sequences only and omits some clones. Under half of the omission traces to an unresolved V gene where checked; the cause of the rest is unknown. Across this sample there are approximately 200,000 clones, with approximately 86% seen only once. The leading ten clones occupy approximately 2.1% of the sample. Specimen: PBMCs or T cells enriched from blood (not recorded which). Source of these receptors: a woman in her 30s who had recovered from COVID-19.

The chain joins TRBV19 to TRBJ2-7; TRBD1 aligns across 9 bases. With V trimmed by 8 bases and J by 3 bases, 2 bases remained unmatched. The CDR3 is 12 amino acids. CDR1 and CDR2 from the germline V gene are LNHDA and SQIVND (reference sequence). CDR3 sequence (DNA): TGTGCCAGTCCGGACAGGGGCTACGAGCAGTACTTC. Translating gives CASPDRGYEQYF.

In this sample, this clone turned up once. The CDR3 loop is CASTTGVYEQYF. CDR3 sequence (DNA): TGTGCCTCGACTACGGGGGTCTACGAGCAGTACTTC. The gene calls are TRBV30 and TRBJ2-7; possibly TRBD2 for D (6 bases). CDR1 and CDR2 from the germline V gene are GTSNPN and SVGIG (reference sequence). Trimming shortened V by 7 bases and J by 3 bases, and 13 bases separated the two germline ends. The CDR3 spans 12 residues.

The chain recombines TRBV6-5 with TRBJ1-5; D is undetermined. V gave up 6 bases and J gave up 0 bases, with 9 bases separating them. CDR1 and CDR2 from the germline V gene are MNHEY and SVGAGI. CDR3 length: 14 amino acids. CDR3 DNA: TGTGCCAGCAGGGGCGAGTATAGCAATCAGCCCCAGCATTTT. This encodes CASRGEYSNQPQHF.

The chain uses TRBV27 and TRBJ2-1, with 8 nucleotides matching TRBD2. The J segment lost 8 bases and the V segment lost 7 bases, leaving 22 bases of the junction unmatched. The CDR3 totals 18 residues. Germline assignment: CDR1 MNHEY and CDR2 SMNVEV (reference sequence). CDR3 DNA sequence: TGTGCCAGCACCACTCTCAAAGGGGTAGCGGGACCTACCGATGAGCAGTTCTTC. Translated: CASTTLKGVAGPTDEQFF.

CDR3 nucleotides: TGTGCCAGCAGCCGGACTAGCGGGAGGACAGATACGCAGTATTTT. Its translation is CASSRTSGRTDTQYF. V and J are TRBV3-1 (or the pseudogene TRBV3-2) and TRBJ2-3, with 14 bases aligning to TRBD2. Trimming cost V 4 bases and J 3 bases; bases outside gene matches: 0. Germline loops: CDR1 LGHDT, CDR2 YNNKEL (reference sequence). The CDR3 loop spans 15 amino acids.

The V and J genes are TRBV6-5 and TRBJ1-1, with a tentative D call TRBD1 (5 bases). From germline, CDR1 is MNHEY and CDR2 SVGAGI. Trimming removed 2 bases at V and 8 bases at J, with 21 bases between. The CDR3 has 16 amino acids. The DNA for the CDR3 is TGTGCCAGCAGTTACACGATACAGGATACTCACGGGGAAGCTTTCTTT. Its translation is CASSYTIQDTHGEAFF.

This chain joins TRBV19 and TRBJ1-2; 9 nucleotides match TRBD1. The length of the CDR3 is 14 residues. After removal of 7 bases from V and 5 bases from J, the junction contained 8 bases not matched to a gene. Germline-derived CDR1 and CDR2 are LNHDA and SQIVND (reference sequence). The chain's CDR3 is CASTPGTGRYGYTF. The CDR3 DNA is TGTGCCAGTACCCCCGGGACAGGGCGTTATGGCTACACCTTC.

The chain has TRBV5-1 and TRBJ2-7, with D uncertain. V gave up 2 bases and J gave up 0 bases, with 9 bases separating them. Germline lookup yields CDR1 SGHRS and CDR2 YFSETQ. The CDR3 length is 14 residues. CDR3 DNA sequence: TGCGCCAGCAGCTTACCTTCGGTCTCCTACGAGCAGTACTTC. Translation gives CASSLPSVSYEQYF.

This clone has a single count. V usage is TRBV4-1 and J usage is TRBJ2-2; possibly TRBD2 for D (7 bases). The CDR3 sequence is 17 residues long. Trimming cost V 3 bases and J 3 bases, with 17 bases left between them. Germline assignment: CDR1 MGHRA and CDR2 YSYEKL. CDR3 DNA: TGCGCCAGCAGCCACCCTCCGGGGGGCCTGGACACCGGGGAGCTGTTTTTT. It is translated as CASSHPPGGLDTGELFF.

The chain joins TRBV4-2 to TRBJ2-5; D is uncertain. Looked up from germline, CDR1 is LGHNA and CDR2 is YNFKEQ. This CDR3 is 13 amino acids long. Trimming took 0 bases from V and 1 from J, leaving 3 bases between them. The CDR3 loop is CASSQESQETQYF. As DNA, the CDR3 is TGTGCCAGCAGCCAAGAGAGCCAAGAGACCCAGTACTTC.

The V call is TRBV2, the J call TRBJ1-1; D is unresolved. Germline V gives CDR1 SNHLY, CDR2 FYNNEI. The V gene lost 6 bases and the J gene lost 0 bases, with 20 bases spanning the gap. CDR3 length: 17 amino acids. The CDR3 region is CASSPRPKTRVNTEAFF. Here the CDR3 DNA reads TGTGCCAGCAGCCCCCGCCCGAAAACCCGGGTGAACACTGAAGCTTTCTTT.

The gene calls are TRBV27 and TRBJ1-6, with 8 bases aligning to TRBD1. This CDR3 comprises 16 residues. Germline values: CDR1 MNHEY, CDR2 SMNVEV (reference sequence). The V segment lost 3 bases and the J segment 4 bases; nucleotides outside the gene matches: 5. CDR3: CASSLRTGGYNSPLHF. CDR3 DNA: TGTGCCAGCAGTTTGAGAACAGGGGGGTATAATTCACCCCTCCACTTT.

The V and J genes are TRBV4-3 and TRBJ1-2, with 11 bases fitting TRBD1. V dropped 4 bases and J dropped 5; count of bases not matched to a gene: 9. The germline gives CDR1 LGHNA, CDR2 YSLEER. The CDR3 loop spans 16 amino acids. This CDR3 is CASSPGQGAEEYGYTF. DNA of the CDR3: TGCGCCAGCAGCCCAGGACAGGGGGCAGAAGAATATGGCTACACCTTC.

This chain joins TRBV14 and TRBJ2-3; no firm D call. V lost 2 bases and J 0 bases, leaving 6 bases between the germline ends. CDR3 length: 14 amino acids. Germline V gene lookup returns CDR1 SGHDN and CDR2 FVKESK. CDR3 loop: CASSQLTSTDTQYF. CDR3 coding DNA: TGTGCCAGCAGCCAACTGACTAGCACAGATACGCAGTATTTT.

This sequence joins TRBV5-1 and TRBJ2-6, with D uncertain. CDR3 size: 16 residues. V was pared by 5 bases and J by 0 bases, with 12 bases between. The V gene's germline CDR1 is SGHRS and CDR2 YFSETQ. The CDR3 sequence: CASSWPSNSGANVLTF. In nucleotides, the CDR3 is TGCGCCAGCAGTTGGCCATCCAACTCTGGGGCCAACGTCCTGACTTTC.

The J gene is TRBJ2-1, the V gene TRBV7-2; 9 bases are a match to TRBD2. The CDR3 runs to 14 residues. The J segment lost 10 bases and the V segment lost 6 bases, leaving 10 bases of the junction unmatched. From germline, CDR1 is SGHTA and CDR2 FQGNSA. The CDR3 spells CASRVVAGVGEQFF. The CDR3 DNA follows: TGTGCCAGCAGGGTGGTAGCGGGAGTAGGAGAGCAGTTCTTC.

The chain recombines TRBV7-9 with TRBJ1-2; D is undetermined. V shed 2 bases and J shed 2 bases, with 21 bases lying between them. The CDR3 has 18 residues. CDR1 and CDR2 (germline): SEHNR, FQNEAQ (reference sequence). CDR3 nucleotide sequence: TGTGCCAGCAGCTTATTAGGCGGGTCGGCAGGATTAAACTATGGCTACACCTTC. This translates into CASSLLGGSAGLNYGYTF.

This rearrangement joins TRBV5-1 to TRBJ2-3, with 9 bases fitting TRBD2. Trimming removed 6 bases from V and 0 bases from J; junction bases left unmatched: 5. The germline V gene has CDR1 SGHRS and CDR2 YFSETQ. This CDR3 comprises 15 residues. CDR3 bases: TGCGCCAGCAATAGCGGGAGTCCTAGCACAGATACGCAGTATTTT. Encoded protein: CASNSGSPSTDTQYF.

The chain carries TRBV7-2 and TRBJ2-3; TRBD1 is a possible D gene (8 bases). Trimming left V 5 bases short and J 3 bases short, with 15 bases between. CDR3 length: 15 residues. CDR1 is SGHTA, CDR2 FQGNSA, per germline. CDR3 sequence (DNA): TGTGCCAGCAGCGGACAGGGACTAATTACAGATACGCAGTATTTT. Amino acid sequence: CASSGQGLITDTQYF.

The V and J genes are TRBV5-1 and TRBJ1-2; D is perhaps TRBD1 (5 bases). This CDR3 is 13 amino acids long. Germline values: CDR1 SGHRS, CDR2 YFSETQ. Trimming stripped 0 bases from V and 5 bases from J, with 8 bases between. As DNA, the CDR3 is TGCGCCAGCAGCTTGGACAGGTCTTATGGCTACACCTTC. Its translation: CASSLDRSYGYTF.

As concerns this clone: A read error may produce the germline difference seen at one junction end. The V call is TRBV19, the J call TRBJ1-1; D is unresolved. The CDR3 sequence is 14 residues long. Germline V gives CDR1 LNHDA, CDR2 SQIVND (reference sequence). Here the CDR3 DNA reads TGTGCCAGTAGTGGGCCTCCACTGGAGGGAGCGGATCTCTTT. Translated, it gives CASSGPPLEGADLF.

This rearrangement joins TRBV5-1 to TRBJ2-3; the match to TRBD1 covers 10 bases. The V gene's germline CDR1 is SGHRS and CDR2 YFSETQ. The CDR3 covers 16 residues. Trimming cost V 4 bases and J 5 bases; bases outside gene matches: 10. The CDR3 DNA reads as TGCGCCAGCAGCGGCGGGGGACAGGGGATTGGAGATACGCAGTATTTT. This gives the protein CASSGGGQGIGDTQYF.

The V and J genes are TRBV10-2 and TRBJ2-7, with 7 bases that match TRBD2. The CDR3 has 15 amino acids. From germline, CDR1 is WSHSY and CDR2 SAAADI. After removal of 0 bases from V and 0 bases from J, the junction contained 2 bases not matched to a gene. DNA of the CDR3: TGCGCCAGCAGTGAGTCTCCTAGCGGCTCCTACGAGCAGTACTTC. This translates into CASSESPSGSYEQYF.

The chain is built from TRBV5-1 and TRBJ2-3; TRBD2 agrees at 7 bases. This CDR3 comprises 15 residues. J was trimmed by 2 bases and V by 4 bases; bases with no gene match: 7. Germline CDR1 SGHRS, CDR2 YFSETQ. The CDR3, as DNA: TGCGCCAGCAGCACCGGGACTATCATCACAGATACGCAGTATTTT. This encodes CASSTGTIITDTQYF. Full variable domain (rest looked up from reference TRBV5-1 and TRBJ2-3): KAGVTQTPRYLIKTRGQQVTLSCSPISGHRSVSWYQQTPGQGLQFLFEYFSETQRNKGNFPGRFSGRQFSNSRSEMNVSTLELGDSALYLCASSTGTIITDTQYFGPGTRLTVL.

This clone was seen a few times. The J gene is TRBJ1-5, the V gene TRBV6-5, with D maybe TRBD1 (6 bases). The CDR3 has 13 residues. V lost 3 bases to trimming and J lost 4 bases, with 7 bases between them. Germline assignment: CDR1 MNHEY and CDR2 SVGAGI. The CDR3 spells CASSYRGNQPQHF. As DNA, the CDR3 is TGTGCCAGCAGTTATAGGGGGAATCAGCCCCAGCATTTT.

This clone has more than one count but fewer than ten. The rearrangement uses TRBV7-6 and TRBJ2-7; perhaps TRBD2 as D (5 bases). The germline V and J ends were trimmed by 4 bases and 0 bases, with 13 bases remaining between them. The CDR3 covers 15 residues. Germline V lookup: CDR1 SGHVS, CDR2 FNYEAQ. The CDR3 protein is CASSSRTYSSYEQYF. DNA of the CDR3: TGTGCCAGCAGCTCCAGGACTTATAGCTCCTACGAGCAGTACTTC. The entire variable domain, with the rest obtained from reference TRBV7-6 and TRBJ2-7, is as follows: GAGVSQSPRYKVTKRGQDVALRCDPISGHVSLYWYRQALGQGPEFLTYFNYEAQQDKSGLPNDRFSAERPEGSISTLTIQRTEQRDSAMYRCASSSRTYSSYEQYFGPGTRLTVT.

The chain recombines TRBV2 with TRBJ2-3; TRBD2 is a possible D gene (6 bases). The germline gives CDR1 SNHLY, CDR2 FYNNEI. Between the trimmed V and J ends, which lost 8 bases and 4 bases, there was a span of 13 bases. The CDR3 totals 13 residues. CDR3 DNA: TGTGCCAGCTGTCGGGAGTACGCAGATACGCAGTATTTT. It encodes CASCREYADTQYF.

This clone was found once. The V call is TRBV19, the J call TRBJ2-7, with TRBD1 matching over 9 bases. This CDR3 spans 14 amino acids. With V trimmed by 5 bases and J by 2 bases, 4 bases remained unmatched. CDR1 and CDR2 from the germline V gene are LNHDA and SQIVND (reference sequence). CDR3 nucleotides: TGTGCCAGTAGTTTACAGGGGGCGGCCTACGAGCAGTACTTC. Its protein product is CASSLQGAAYEQYF. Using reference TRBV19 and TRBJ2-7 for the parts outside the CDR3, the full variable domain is DGGITQSPKYLFRKEGQNVTLSCEQNLNHDAMYWYRQDPGQGLRLIYYSQIVNDFQKGDIAEGYSVSREKKESFPLTVTSAQKNPTAFYLCASSLQGAAYEQYFGPGTRLTVT.

The CDR3 DNA sequence: TGTGCCAGCAGTCTTTGGCCTACAGGGGGCCAGCCCCAGCATTTT. Its translation is CASSLWPTGGQPQHF. The J gene is TRBJ1-5, the V gene TRBV27, with 9 bases lining up with TRBD1. The CDR3 loop spans 15 amino acids. Germline V gene data show CDR1 as MNHEY and CDR2 as SMNVEV (reference sequence). With 5 bases clipped from V and 7 bases from J, the junction kept 9 bases outside the gene matches.

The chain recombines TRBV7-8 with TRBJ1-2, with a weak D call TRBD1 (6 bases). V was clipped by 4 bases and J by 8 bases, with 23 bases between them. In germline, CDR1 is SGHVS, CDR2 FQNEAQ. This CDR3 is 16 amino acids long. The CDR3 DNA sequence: TGTGCCAGCAGCTATGTAAGGACAGATCACTTCGGAGGCTACACCTTC. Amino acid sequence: CASSYVRTDHFGGYTF.